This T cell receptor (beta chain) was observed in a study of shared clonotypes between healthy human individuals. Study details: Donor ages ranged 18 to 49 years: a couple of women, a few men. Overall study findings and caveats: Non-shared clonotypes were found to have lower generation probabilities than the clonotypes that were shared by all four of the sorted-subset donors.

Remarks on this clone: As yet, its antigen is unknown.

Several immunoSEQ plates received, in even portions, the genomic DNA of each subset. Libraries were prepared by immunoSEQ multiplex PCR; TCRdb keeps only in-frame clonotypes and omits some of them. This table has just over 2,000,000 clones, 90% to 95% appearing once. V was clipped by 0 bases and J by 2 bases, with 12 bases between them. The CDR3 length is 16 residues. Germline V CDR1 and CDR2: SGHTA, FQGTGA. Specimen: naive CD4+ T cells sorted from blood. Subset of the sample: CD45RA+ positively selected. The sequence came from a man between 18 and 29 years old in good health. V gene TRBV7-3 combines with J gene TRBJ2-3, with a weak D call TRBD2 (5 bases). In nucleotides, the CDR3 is TGTGCCAGCAGCTTAACCGTCGGGATGGCCACAGATACGCAGTATTTT. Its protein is CASSLTVGMATDTQYF.